The 24 T cell receptor beta chains below all came from one sample that was sequenced in a study of OX40 agonist ivuxolimab in advanced cancers. Generated by immunoSEQ multiplex PCR, the TCRdb table keeps only in-frame clones and is missing some. The sample contains about 23,000 clones, less than 90% of which appear only once. This specimen consisted of CD4+ or CD8+ T cells sorted from blood, obtained in a trial of the OX40 agonist ivuxolimab. These receptors were collected from an adult with an advanced solid tumor such as melanoma, head and neck, liver or kidney cancer.

The V and J genes are TRBV9 and TRBJ2-7; D may correspond to TRBD1 or TRBD2 (5 bases each). This CDR3 has 15 residues. Germline values: CDR1 SGDLS, CDR2 YYNGEE. V was shortened by 2 bases and J by 0 bases, with 12 bases between the two germline ends. The CDR3 is CASSVGTGSSYEQYF. Written as DNA, the CDR3 is TGTGCCAGCAGCGTCGGGACCGGTAGCTCCTACGAGCAGTACTTC.

The chain has TRBV4-3 and TRBJ2-7; 8 bases are a match to TRBD1. V was pared by 2 bases and J by 2 bases, with 8 bases of the junction left unmatched. The germline CDR1 and CDR2 sequences are LGHNA and YSLEER. This CDR3 comprises 16 residues. The CDR3: CASSQSGQVNAYEQYF. CDR3 DNA: TGCGCCAGCAGCCAATCGGGACAGGTCAACGCCTACGAGCAGTACTTC.

This chain joins TRBV5-4 and TRBJ1-1; D gene ambiguous. V lost 4 bases and J 1 base, leaving 8 bases between the germline ends. Germline V gene sequence: CDR1 SGHNT, CDR2 YYREEE (reference sequence). The CDR3 is 13 residues long. The CDR3 nucleotides are TGTGCCAGCAGCCCGGAGTCGAACACTGAAGCTTTCTTT. Amino acid sequence: CASSPESNTEAFF. Full variable domain (outside the CDR3, taken from reference TRBV5-4 and TRBJ1-1): ETGVTQSPTHLIKTRGQQVTLRCSSQSGHNTVSWYQQALGQGPQFIFQYYREEENGRGNFPPRFSGLQFPNYSSELNVNALELDDSALYLCASSPESNTEAFFGQGTRLTVV.

The chain links TRBV6-5 to TRBJ1-1, with TRBD1 as a possible D gene (5 bases). Germline V CDR1 and CDR2: MNHEY, SVGAGI. Trimming took 0 bases from V and 1 from J, leaving 12 bases between them. CDR3 length: 16 amino acids. CDR3 nucleotides: TGTGCCAGCAGTTACTCGGTTTTCGGGGGGAACACTGAAGCTTTCTTT. It translates to CASSYSVFGGNTEAFF.

This clone was found once. The CDR3 nucleotides read TGCGCCAGCAGCCCCGTCGGGGGGGCCAGCAATCAGCCCCAGCATTTT. This gives the protein CASSPVGGASNQPQHF. The J gene is TRBJ1-5, the V gene TRBV5-1, with a weak D call TRBD1 (6 bases). Germline CDR1 is SGHRS and CDR2 is YFSETQ. The CDR3 is 16 amino acids. Trimming took 4 bases from V and 1 from J, leaving 15 bases between them.

In nucleotides, the CDR3 is TGTGCCAGCAACCAGGGGGGAAAAGCCTCCCATCCTGAAGCTTTCTTT. This sequence encodes CASNQGGKASHPEAFF. The V gene is TRBV7-9, the J gene TRBJ1-1, with 7 bases fitting TRBD1. The CDR3 spans 16 residues. V was clipped by 7 bases and J by 6 bases; unmatched bases: 17. Germline V gene sequence: CDR1 SEHNR, CDR2 FQNEAQ (reference sequence).

This clone showed up just a few times. The CDR3 nucleotides are TGTGCCAGCAGCTTAGGGACAGCCGAAGGGCAGTACTTC. Translation: CASSLGTAEGQYF. The chain carries TRBV7-9 and TRBJ2-7; the D gene is possibly TRBD1 (6 bases). Trimming stripped 1 base from V and 9 bases from J, with 13 bases between. CDR1 is SEHNR, CDR2 FQNEAQ, per germline (reference sequence). CDR3 length equals 13 residues.

This clone was counted a few times. V is TRBV7-3 and J is TRBJ2-5; a weak D match, TRBD2 (6 bases). The germline gives CDR1 SGHTA, CDR2 FQGTGA. Trimming stripped 0 bases from V and 3 bases from J, with 8 bases between. The CDR3 runs 14 residues. The CDR3 DNA is TGTGCCAGCAGCTTAACCGGAGGGAAAGAGACCCAGTACTTC. Translated: CASSLTGGKETQYF.

This chain connects TRBV11-2 to TRBJ1-2, with 10 bases that match TRBD1. CDR1 and CDR2 (germline): SGHAT, FQNNGV. The trim removed 3 bases at V and 6 bases at J, leaving 4 bases unmatched. This CDR3 has 14 residues. The CDR3 reads CASSFVGTGDGYTF. The CDR3 nucleotides read TGTGCCAGCAGCTTCGTCGGGACAGGGGATGGCTACACCTTC. Full variable domain (rest looked up from reference TRBV11-2 and TRBJ1-2): EAGVAQSPRYKIIEKRQSVAFWCNPISGHATLYWYQQILGQGPKLLIQFQNNGVVDDSQLPKDRFSAERLKGVDSTLKIQPAKLEDSAVYLCASSFVGTGDGYTFGSGTRLTVV.

This clone was observed a few times. This chain connects TRBV12-5 to TRBJ1-2; D is undetermined. V lost 5 bases and J 0 bases, leaving 13 bases between the germline ends. Germline V gene lookup returns CDR1 LGHNT and CDR2 FRNRAP. This CDR3 has 15 residues. CDR3 nucleotides: TGTGCTAGTGGTCACCCTGACTTAGCTAACTATGGCTACACCTTC. Translation: CASGHPDLANYGYTF.

The gene calls are TRBV29-1 and TRBJ1-1; a possible D gene is TRBD1 (5 bases). Germline CDR1 SQVTM, CDR2 ANQGSEA. CDR3 size: 12 residues. Between the trimmed V and J ends, which lost 7 bases and 4 bases, there was a span of 13 bases. CDR3 in amino acids: CSGLRDATEAFF. The DNA of the CDR3 is TGCAGCGGCCTGAGGGACGCCACTGAAGCTTTCTTT.

There are a few counts of this clone. The chain links TRBV9 to TRBJ1-2; 9 positions agree with TRBD1. Per germline, CDR1 SGDLS and CDR2 YYNGEE. With V trimmed by 3 bases and J by 2 bases, 5 bases remained unmatched. The CDR3 consists of 15 residues. The CDR3: CASSGDRVANYGYTF. Written as DNA, the CDR3 is TGTGCCAGCAGCGGGGACAGGGTGGCGAACTATGGCTACACCTTC.

The chain recombines TRBV4-2 with TRBJ2-6; TRBD1 agrees at 8 bases. CDR3 length: 18 residues. CDR1 and CDR2 (germline): LGHNA, YNFKEQ. Trimming removed 1 base from V and 2 bases from J; junction bases left unmatched: 7. The CDR3 sequence is CASSQAGQGGTGANVLTF. CDR3 nucleotides: TGTGCCAGCAGCCAAGCCGGACAGGGAGGCACTGGGGCCAACGTCCTGACTTTC.

J is TRBJ1-1 and V is TRBV2; D is possibly TRBD1 (5 bases). Germline V gene lookup returns CDR1 SNHLY and CDR2 FYNNEI. Trimming took 7 bases from V and 0 from J, leaving 12 bases between them. The CDR3 is made up of 14 amino acids. Here the CDR3 reads CASTKGPLNTEAFF. CDR3 DNA: TGTGCCAGCACCAAGGGACCGCTGAACACTGAAGCTTTCTTT.

V gene TRBV5-1 combines with J gene TRBJ2-5; 8 positions match TRBD1. CDR3 length: 15 amino acids. V shed 2 bases, J shed 4 bases, and the junction held 7 bases outside the gene matches. Germline V CDR1 and CDR2: SGHRS, YFSETQ. CDR3 loop: CASSLSTGDGETQYF. The CDR3 DNA reads TGCGCCAGCAGCTTATCGACAGGGGATGGAGAGACCCAGTACTTC. Drawing the rest from reference TRBV5-1 and TRBJ2-5, the complete variable domain is KAGVTQTPRYLIKTRGQQVTLSCSPISGHRSVSWYQQTPGQGLQFLFEYFSETQRNKGNFPGRFSGRQFSNSRSEMNVSTLELGDSALYLCASSLSTGDGETQYFGPGTRLLVL.

As concerns this clone: The same CDR3 arises from other DNA sequences in this sample as well. The rearrangement links TRBV5-8 to TRBJ2-7, with D maybe TRBD2 (7 bases). Germline CDR1 and CDR2: SGHTS and YDEGEE. The ends were cut back, 4 bases at V and 7 bases at J, with 18 bases in the middle. This CDR3 region has 14 residues. In nucleotides, the CDR3 is TGTGCCAGCAGCCCGAGGGGGGGGGCTCAAGAGCAGTACTTC. As protein: CASSPRGGAQEQYF. Full variable domain (rest looked up from reference TRBV5-8 and TRBJ2-7): EAGVTQSPTHLIKTRGQQATLRCSPISGHTSVYWYQQALGLGLQFLLWYDEGEERNRGNFPPRFSGRQFPNYSSELNVNALELEDSALYLCASSPRGGAQEQYFGPGTRLTVT.

The chain couples TRBV4-1 to TRBJ1-2; TRBD1 aligns across 7 bases. From germline, CDR1 is MGHRA and CDR2 YSYEKL. Losses at the gene ends were 0 bases for V and 7 bases for J; bases not matched to a gene: 5. This CDR3 comprises 14 residues. This chain's CDR3 is CASSQDRGRSGYTF. Written as DNA, the CDR3 is TGCGCCAGCAGCCAAGATAGGGGGCGTAGTGGCTACACCTTC.

This chain links TRBV9 with TRBJ2-7, with 8 bases matching TRBD1. Germline V gene sequence: CDR1 SGDLS, CDR2 YYNGEE. The CDR3 has 15 amino acids. The V and J ends lost 4 bases and 0 bases, in that order; junction bases with no gene match: 6. The chain's CDR3 is CASSPTGTGSYEQYF. The CDR3 nucleotides are TGTGCCAGCAGCCCGACCGGGACAGGCTCCTACGAGCAGTACTTC.

This chain uses TRBV2 with TRBJ1-2, with a tentative D call TRBD1 (6 bases). This CDR3 region has 13 residues. Trimming pared 2 bases from V and 4 bases from J, leaving 8 bases between. The germline CDR1 and CDR2 sequences are SNHLY and FYNNEI. CDR3 region: CASSESRGYGYTF. CDR3 in DNA: TGTGCCAGCAGTGAATCCAGGGGCTATGGCTACACCTTC.

Remarks on this clone: The same CDR3 also results from other DNA sequences found in this sample. V and J are TRBV4-1 and TRBJ2-1, with 8 positions matching TRBD2. With 3 bases clipped from V and 6 bases from J, the junction kept 13 bases outside the gene matches. The CDR3 has 17 residues. Germline CDR1 MGHRA, CDR2 YSYEKL. This chain's CDR3 is CASSQQTGGGPVNEQFF. CDR3 coding DNA: TGCGCCAGCAGCCAGCAAACGGGGGGGGGCCCGGTCAATGAGCAGTTCTTC.

The J gene is TRBJ1-1, the V gene TRBV5-6; the match to TRBD1 covers 7 bases. The CDR3 runs 15 residues. Germline values: CDR1 SGHDT, CDR2 YYEEEE. V lost 4 bases and J lost 13; bases outside the gene matches: 19. CDR3: CASSLGIGGGADDFF. CDR3 nucleotides: TGTGCCAGCAGCCTGGGCATTGGAGGGGGCGCGGATGATTTCTTT.

This rearrangement joins TRBV7-6 to TRBJ1-1, with 10 bases that match TRBD1. Germline V gene sequence: CDR1 SGHVS, CDR2 FNYEAQ. Losses at the gene ends were 1 base for V and 4 bases for J; bases not matched to a gene: 3. The CDR3 is 15 amino acids. The DNA of the CDR3 is TGTGCCAGCAGCTTAGTTCGGGACAGGGGCACTGAAGCTTTCTTT. This translates into CASSLVRDRGTEAFF.

The chain employs TRBV27 and TRBJ1-6; 7 nucleotides agree with TRBD1. This CDR3 is 13 amino acids long. Per germline, CDR1 MNHEY and CDR2 SMNVEV (reference sequence). Here the CDR3 reads CASWDRYNSPLHF. DNA for the CDR3: TGTGCTTCATGGGACAGATATAATTCACCCCTCCACTTT.

The chain uses TRBV7-2 and TRBJ2-1, with D perhaps being TRBD1 or TRBD2 (6 bases each). The germline V gene has CDR1 SGHTA and CDR2 FQGNSA. V was trimmed by 4 bases and J by 1 base, leaving 14 bases between them. This CDR3 is built from 16 residues. This CDR3 reads CASSSRLGGSYNEQFF. The CDR3 DNA follows: TGTGCCAGCAGCTCCCGGTTAGGGGGGTCCTACAATGAGCAGTTCTTC.